This T cell receptor (beta chain) comes out of a study of shared clonotypes between healthy human individuals. Study-level background: Serving as donors were a couple of women and three men, whose ages spanned 18 to 49.

Memory CD4+ cells were the fraction left after CD45RA+ naive selection. DNA at approximately 200 ng, 25,000 to 35,000 T cell genomes, went into sorted-subset replicate PCRs. Profiled with immunoSEQ multiplex PCR; TCRdb holds only in-frame clones, not every one. The table shows roughly 300,000 clones, with around four fifths occurring only once. Germline V gene lookup returns CDR1 MNHNS and CDR2 SASEGT. After removal of 6 bases from V and 3 bases from J, the junction contained 7 bases not matched to a gene. The CDR3 runs 14 residues. The sample holds one count of this clone. Sequenced: memory CD4+ T cells sorted from blood. Documented subset: CD45RA-negative fraction. The receptor's source is a man aged 25-45 years in good health. The chain couples TRBV6-1 to TRBJ2-7; 8 positions match TRBD1. The CDR3 DNA is TGTGCCAGCAGGAAAACCGACAGGGGCTACGAGCAGTACTTC. Protein sequence: CASRKTDRGYEQYF.